The entry below gives a single T cell receptor beta chain sequence along with its context. Its specificity is unknown. The sample has other DNA sequences that encode this CDR3 too. The naive CD8 population came from CD45RO-negative cells selected for CCR7, without terminally differentiated effector memory CD45RA+ cells. The material for each subset, its genomic DNA, was split evenly across several immunoSEQ plates. The data were produced by immunoSEQ multiplex PCR, yet TCRdb's version contains in-frame clones alone and is incomplete. The table has millions of clones, approximately 94% seen once. V dropped 5 bases and J dropped 4 bases, with 13 bases sitting between them. The CDR3 is 14 residues long. Germline V CDR1 and CDR2: SEHNR, FQNEAQ (reference sequence). This sample is part of a study of shared clonotypes between healthy human individuals. Findings and caveats of the study: Generally, estimated richness proved larger in naive subsets than it did in memory subsets. About 5.2% was the fraction of naive CD4 clonotypes found shared across four donors.

The sequencing input was naive CD8+ T cells sorted from blood. This clonotype was obtained from a young man in good health. The chain combines TRBV7-9 with TRBJ2-3; either TRBD1 or TRBD2 may supply D (5 bases each). CDR3 DNA: TGTGCCAGCAGCCTACTCGGGGCGGCAGATACGCAGTATTTT. It codes for CASSLLGAADTQYF.